The present TCR beta chain was sequenced within a study of neoadjuvant nivolumab and ipilimumab in lung cancer. Study as a whole: The combination arm added day-1 ipilimumab 1 mg/kg to nivolumab 3 mg/kg on days 1, 15, 29. Findings and limits, study-wide: Pretherapy blood TCR richness correlated positively with resected tumor richness. A small number of samples were TCR sequenced. TCR richness and clonality were higher in tumors than adjacent uninvolved lung.

The germline V and J ends were trimmed by 5 bases and 0 bases, with 8 bases remaining between them. CDR3 length: 14 amino acids. The V gene's germline CDR1 is SNHLY and CDR2 FYNNEI. The data were produced by immunoSEQ multiplex PCR, yet TCRdb's version contains in-frame clones alone and is incomplete. The profile shows about 26,000 clones, approximately 84% of them singletons. To note about this clone: Its antigen is not known.

This chain joins TRBV2 and TRBJ1-3; D not certain. The input for sequencing was peripheral blood, taken before neoadjuvant nivolumab, alone or with ipilimumab. The sequence derives from an adult with non-small cell lung cancer. The CDR3 loop reads CASSSEYSGNTIYF. DNA for the CDR3: TGTGCCAGCAGTTCAGAGTACTCTGGAAACACCATATATTTT.